This TCR beta chain was identified in a study of beta chain features in type 1 diabetes. General study points: For cells with high TCR expression, cDNA sequencing could yield over-representation. In all four CD4+ subsets, TCRB CDR3 length was significantly, moderately reduced in type 1 diabetes. Type 1 diabetes patients showed fewer insertions and more deletions at VDJ junctions.

Of the isolated RNA, all was reverse transcribed, and so the sequenced material was expressed TCRB transcripts. TCRdb keeps only in-frame clones here, not all; method: immunoSEQ multiplex PCR. The sample lists 20,000 to 25,000 clones; more than 45% were seen once. Note on this clone: Its matching antigen is unknown.

The germline gives CDR1 KGHSH, CDR2 LQKENI. This CDR3 comprises 13 residues. V dropped 6 bases and J dropped 9 bases, with 15 bases sitting between them. The chain joins TRBV18 to TRBJ1-5; tentative D call: TRBD1 (6 bases). Material: stem cell memory CD4+ T cells from blood. The sequence derives from a man aged 18 to 29 with type 1 diabetes. CDR3 in amino acids: CASSQTGPVPQHF. CDR3 in DNA: TGTGCCAGCTCCCAGACAGGCCCCGTGCCCCAGCATTTT.